The T cell receptor (beta chain) under discussion was sequenced for a study of T cells expressing NK-cell markers. Looking at the study overall: HCMV serostatus: most of the eight sequenced donors positive, one negative.

Template switching by 5'RACE with UMIs generated the TCR beta cDNA. From its re-call of the 5' RACE reads, TCRdb lists each CDR3 protein once, without DNA. The sample is made up of 500,000 to 600,000 distinct CDR3 sequences, and the top ten hold roughly 3.4% of it. The CDR3 loop spans 13 amino acids. Germline V CDR1 and CDR2: DFQATT, SNEGSKA (reference sequence). Study-wide points: Unclear, still, was the HCMV specificity of the expanded NKG2C+ T cell clones. Of CD8+ T cells, about 1.0-7.5% belonged to dominant NKG2C+ clonotypes in several donors.

As regards this clonotype: Antigen: not known.

The V gene is TRBV20-1, the J gene TRBJ2-7; TCRdb's assignment of TRBD2 cannot be checked, as there is no DNA. The sequencing input was blood T cells: a sorted CD56 or NKG2C T cell subset, CD4+ or CD8+ T cells, or bulk PBMC T cells (not recorded which). This sequence originates from a young man in good health. The CDR3 sequence is CSASGRASYEQYF.